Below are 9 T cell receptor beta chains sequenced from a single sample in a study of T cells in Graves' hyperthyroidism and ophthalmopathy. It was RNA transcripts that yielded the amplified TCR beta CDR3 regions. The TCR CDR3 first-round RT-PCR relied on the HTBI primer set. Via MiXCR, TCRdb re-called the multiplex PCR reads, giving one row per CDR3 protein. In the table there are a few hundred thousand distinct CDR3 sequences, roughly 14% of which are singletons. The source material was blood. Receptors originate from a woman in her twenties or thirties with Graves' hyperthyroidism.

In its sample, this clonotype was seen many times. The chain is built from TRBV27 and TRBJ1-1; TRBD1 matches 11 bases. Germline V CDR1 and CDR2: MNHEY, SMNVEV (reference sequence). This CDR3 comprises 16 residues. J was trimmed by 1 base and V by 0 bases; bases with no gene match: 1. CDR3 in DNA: TGTGCCAGCAGTTTATCCGGACAGGGGGCGAACACTGAAGCTTTCTTT. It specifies CASSLSGQGANTEAFF.

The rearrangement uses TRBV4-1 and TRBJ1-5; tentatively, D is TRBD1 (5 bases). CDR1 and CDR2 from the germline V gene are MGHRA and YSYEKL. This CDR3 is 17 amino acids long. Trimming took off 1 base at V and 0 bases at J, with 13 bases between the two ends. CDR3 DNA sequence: TGCGCCAGCAGCCAAGGGGGACGCAGCGATAGCAATCAGCCCCAGCATTTT. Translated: CASSQGGRSDSNQPQHF.

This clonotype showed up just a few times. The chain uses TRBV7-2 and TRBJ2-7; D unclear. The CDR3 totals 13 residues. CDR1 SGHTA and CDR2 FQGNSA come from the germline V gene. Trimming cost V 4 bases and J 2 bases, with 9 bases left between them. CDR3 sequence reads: CASSSISPYEQYF. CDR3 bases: TGTGCCAGCAGCTCCATCTCTCCCTACGAGCAGTACTTC.

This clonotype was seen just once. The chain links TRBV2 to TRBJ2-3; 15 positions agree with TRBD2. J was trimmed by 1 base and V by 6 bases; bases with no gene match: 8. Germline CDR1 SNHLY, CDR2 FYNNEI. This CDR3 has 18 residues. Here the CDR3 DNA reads TGTGCCAGCAGCGAATGGACTAGCGGGAGGGCCGGCACAGATACGCAGTATTTT. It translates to CASSEWTSGRAGTDTQYF.

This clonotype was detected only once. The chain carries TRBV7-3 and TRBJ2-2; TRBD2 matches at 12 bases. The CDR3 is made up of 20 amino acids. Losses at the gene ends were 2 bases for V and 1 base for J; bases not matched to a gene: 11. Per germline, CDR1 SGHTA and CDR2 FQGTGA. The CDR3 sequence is CASSLPGKWTSGMNTGELFF. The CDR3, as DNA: TGTGCCAGCAGCTTACCGGGAAAGTGGACTAGCGGGATGAACACCGGGGAGCTGTTTTTT.

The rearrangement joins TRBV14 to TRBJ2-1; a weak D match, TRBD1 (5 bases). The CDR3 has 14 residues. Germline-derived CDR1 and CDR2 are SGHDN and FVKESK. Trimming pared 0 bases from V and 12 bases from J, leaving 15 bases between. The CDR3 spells CASSQESQVGVQFF. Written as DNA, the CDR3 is TGTGCCAGCAGCCAAGAATCACAGGTCGGAGTGCAGTTCTTC.

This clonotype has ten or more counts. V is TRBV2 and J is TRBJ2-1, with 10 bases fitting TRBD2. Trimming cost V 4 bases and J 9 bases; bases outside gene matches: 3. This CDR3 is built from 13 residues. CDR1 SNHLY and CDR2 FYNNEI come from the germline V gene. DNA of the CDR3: TGTGCCAGCAGTGTGTTAGCGGGAGGTGAGCAGTTCTTC. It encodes CASSVLAGGEQFF.

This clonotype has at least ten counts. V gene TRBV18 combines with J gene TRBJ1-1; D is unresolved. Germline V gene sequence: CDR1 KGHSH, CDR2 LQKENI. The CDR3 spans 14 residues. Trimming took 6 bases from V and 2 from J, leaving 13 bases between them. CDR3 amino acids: CASSTWVGNTEAFF. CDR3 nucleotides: TGTGCCAGCTCGACCTGGGTTGGAAACACTGAAGCTTTCTTT.

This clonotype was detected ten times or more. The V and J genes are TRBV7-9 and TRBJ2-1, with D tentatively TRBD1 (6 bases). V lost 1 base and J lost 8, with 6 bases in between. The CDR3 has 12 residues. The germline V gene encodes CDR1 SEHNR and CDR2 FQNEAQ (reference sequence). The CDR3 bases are TGTGCCAGCAGCTTAGAGGGGGATGAGCAGTTCTTC. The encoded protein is CASSLEGDEQFF.